One and the same sample provided the 15 T cell receptor beta chains below, sequenced in a study of glioma-infiltrating T cells after dendritic cell vaccination. Time point reported: after dendritic cell vaccination, including at tumor progression/relapse. Sequenced by immunoSEQ multiplex PCR; TCRdb stores in-frame clones only, minus some. The table has 85,000 to 100,000 clones, approximately 81% seen once. The sample in question was blood, obtained after dendritic cell vaccination. Receptors originate from a human donor with glioblastoma.

This rearrangement joins TRBV7-9 to TRBJ1-2, with 8 bases that match TRBD1. The germline gives CDR1 SEHNR, CDR2 FQNEAQ (reference sequence). The junction had 8 bases not matched to a gene; V was cut back by 7 bases and J by 1 base. This CDR3 comprises 15 residues. CDR3 residues: CASTERTGNNYGYTF. The DNA for the CDR3 is TGTGCCAGCACCGAGAGGACAGGGAATAACTATGGCTACACCTTC.

V and J are TRBV2 and TRBJ1-1; the D is unclear. The CDR3 consists of 11 residues. CDR1 and CDR2 from the germline V gene are SNHLY and FYNNEI. V was clipped by 6 bases and J by 7 bases, with 9 bases between them. CDR3 coding DNA: TGTGCCAGCAGACCCCGGGATGAAGCTTTCTTT. It specifies CASRPRDEAFF. The full variable domain, in which reference TRBV2 and TRBJ1-1 provide the parts outside the CDR3, is EPEVTQTPSHQVTQMGQEVILRCVPISNHLYFYWYRQILGQKVEFLVSFYNNEISEKSEIFDDQFSVERPDGSNFTLKIRSTKLEDSAMYFCASRPRDEAFFGQGTRLTVV.

V usage is TRBV5-1 and J usage is TRBJ2-7, with 8 bases fitting TRBD1. Germline CDR1 SGHRS, CDR2 YFSETQ. V lost 1 base and J lost 0; bases outside the gene matches: 9. The CDR3 runs to 17 residues. The CDR3 sequence: CASSLNAGTGLSYEQYF. CDR3 nucleotides: TGCGCCAGCAGCTTGAATGCCGGGACAGGCCTCTCCTACGAGCAGTACTTC.

The chain combines TRBV13 with TRBJ1-4; D possibly corresponds to TRBD1 (6 bases). With 0 bases removed from V and 5 bases from J, the gap between germline ends came to 13 bases. The CDR3 sequence is 16 residues long. CDR1 is PRHDT, CDR2 FYEKMQ, per germline (reference sequence). DNA of the CDR3: TGTGCCAGCAGCTTAGGACAGGGAAGGAGCAATGAAAAACTGTTTTTT. Its protein product is CASSLGQGRSNEKLFF.

V gene TRBV7-9 combines with J gene TRBJ2-7; the D gene is possibly TRBD1 (7 bases). From germline, CDR1 is SEHNR and CDR2 FQNEAQ (reference sequence). This CDR3 is 16 amino acids long. V was trimmed by 1 base and J by 2 bases, leaving 15 bases between them. The CDR3 DNA sequence: TGTGCCAGCAGCTTAGTGCGGAGGGGGCCCCCCTACGAGCAGTACTTC. Encoded protein: CASSLVRRGPPYEQYF.

The chain couples TRBV19 to TRBJ1-2; 7 bases are shared with TRBD1. Germline CDR1 reads LNHDA; CDR2 reads SQIVND (reference sequence). V dropped 5 bases and J dropped 3; count of bases not matched to a gene: 3. The CDR3 totals 13 residues. The CDR3 loop reads CASSRTGDYGYTF. The CDR3 nucleotides are TGTGCCAGTAGTCGAACAGGGGACTATGGCTACACCTTC.

The chain has TRBV5-4 and TRBJ2-7; 7 nucleotides agree with TRBD2. The V gene's germline CDR1 is SGHNT and CDR2 YYREEE (reference sequence). The CDR3 length is 12 residues. J gave up 4 bases and V 4 bases, and 2 bases lay outside the gene matches. The CDR3 is CASSGRGYEQYF. The CDR3 DNA follows: TGTGCCAGCAGCGGGAGGGGTTACGAGCAGTACTTC.

This clone was observed once. This chain links TRBV5-1 with TRBJ2-5, with 9 bases identical to TRBD1. This CDR3 is built from 13 residues. V trimming: 4 bases; J trimming: 6 bases; junction bases outside the gene matches: 4. CDR1 is SGHRS and CDR2 is YFSETQ in the germline V gene. CDR3 in DNA: TGCGCCAGCAGCGCGGGACAGGGAAAGACCCAGTACTTC. It specifies CASSAGQGKTQYF.

V is TRBV30 and J is TRBJ2-7; the D gene is possibly TRBD1 (5 bases). This CDR3 spans 12 amino acids. Trimming shortened V by 0 bases and J by 6 bases, and 9 bases separated the two germline ends. Looked up from germline, CDR1 is GTSNPN and CDR2 is SVGIG (reference sequence). CDR3 residues: CAWSVGALEQYF. CDR3 sequence (DNA): TGTGCCTGGAGTGTTGGGGCCCTCGAGCAGTACTTC.

This sequence joins TRBV15 and TRBJ2-2, with 8 bases aligning to TRBD2. CDR3 length: 15 residues. The V and J ends lost 5 bases and 4 bases, in that order; junction bases with no gene match: 6. Germline values: CDR1 LNHNV, CDR2 YYDKDF (reference sequence). The CDR3 spells CATSREGRVTGELFF. CDR3 bases: TGTGCCACCAGCCGGGAGGGCCGCGTCACCGGGGAGCTGTTTTTT.

This clone showed up just once. The chain joins TRBV30 to TRBJ2-7; 9 positions match TRBD1. Looked up from germline, CDR1 is GTSNPN and CDR2 is SVGIG (reference sequence). This CDR3 region has 14 residues. The ends lost 3 bases at V and 1 base at J; junction bases unmatched: 4. Here the CDR3 reads CAWRRQGGSYEQYF. In DNA form, the CDR3 reads TGTGCCTGGAGAAGACAGGGGGGATCCTACGAGCAGTACTTC.

The chain joins TRBV29-1 to TRBJ2-1; no definite D call. The length of the CDR3 is 10 residues. Trimming took 4 bases from V and 10 from J, leaving 8 bases between them. The germline V gene has CDR1 SQVTM and CDR2 ANQGSEA. The CDR3 nucleotides read TGCAGCGTTGGTTCCATCGAGCAGTTCTTC. This encodes CSVGSIEQFF.

The chain couples TRBV7-9 to TRBJ2-1, with 7 bases that match TRBD1. This CDR3 has 13 residues. Germline V gene lookup returns CDR1 SEHNR and CDR2 FQNEAQ (reference sequence). V trimming: 5 bases; J trimming: 2 bases; junction bases outside the gene matches: 0. DNA for the CDR3: TGTGCCAGCAGCACAGGGGCCTACAATGAGCAGTTCTTC. Translation gives CASSTGAYNEQFF.

V is TRBV5-6 and J is TRBJ1-3, with D perhaps matching TRBD1 (6 bases). CDR1 and CDR2 (germline): SGHDT, YYEEEE. This CDR3 has 14 residues. Between the trimmed V and J ends, which lost 5 bases and 4 bases, there was a span of 13 bases. CDR3 residues: CASRSQGKGNTIYF. In DNA form, the CDR3 reads TGTGCCAGCAGATCCCAGGGGAAGGGAAACACCATATATTTT.

This rearrangement joins TRBV16 to TRBJ1-4; tentatively, D is TRBD1 (6 bases). This CDR3 spans 15 amino acids. The V end was cut by 4 bases, the J end by 7 bases, with 16 bases between. CDR1 and CDR2 from the germline V gene are KGHSY and FQNENV. The CDR3 bases are TGTGCCAGCAGCCCTCTCTGGAGAGGGGGTGAAAAACTGTTTTTT. It codes for CASSPLWRGGEKLFF.